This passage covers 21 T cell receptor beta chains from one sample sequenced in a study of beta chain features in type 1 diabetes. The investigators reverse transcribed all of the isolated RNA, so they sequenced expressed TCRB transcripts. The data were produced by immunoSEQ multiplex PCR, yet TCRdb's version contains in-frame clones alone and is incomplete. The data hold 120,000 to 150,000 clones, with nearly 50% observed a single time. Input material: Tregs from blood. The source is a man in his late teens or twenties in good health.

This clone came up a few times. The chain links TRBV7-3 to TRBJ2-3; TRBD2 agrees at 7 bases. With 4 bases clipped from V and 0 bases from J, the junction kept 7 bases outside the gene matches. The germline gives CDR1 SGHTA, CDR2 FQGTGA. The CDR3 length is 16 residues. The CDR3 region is CASSSLAYTSTDTQYF. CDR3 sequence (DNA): TGTGCCAGCAGCTCACTAGCGTACACTAGCACAGATACGCAGTATTTT.

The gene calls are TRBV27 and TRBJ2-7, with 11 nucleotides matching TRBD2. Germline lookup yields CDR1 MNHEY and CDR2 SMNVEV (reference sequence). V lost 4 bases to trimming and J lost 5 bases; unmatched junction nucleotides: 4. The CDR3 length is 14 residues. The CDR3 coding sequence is TGTGCCAGCAGTTCACTAGCGGGAGCGGACGAGCAGTACTTC. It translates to CASSSLAGADEQYF.

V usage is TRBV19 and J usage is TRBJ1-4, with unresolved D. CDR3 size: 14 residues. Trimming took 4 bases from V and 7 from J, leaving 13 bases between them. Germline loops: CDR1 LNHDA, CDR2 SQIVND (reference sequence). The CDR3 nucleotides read TGTGCCAGTAGTACCAGGAGGTCCTTTGAAAAACTGTTTTTT. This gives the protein CASSTRRSFEKLFF. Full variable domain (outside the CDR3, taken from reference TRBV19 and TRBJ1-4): DGGITQSPKYLFRKEGQNVTLSCEQNLNHDAMYWYRQDPGQGLRLIYYSQIVNDFQKGDIAEGYSVSREKKESFPLTVTSAQKNPTAFYLCASSTRRSFEKLFFGSGTQLSVL.

The CDR3 nucleotides read TGTGCCAGCAGCCAGACCGGGACAAGAAATTCACCCCTCCACTTT. Its translation is CASSQTGTRNSPLHF. The V gene is TRBV4-2, the J gene TRBJ1-6, with a tentative D call TRBD1 (6 bases). The V and J ends lost 3 bases and 7 bases respectively, with 13 bases between them. The CDR3 contains 15 residues. Germline values: CDR1 LGHNA, CDR2 YNFKEQ.

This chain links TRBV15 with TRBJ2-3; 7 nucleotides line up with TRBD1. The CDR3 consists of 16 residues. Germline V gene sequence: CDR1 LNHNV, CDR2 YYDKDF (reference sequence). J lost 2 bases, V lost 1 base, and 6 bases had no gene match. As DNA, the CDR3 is TGTGCCACCAGCAGAGGATCGACAGGGTACACAGATACGCAGTATTTT. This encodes CATSRGSTGYTDTQYF. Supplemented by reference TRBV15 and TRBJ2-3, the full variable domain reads DAMVIQNPRYQVTQFGKPVTLSCSQTLNHNVMYWYQQKSSQAPKLLFHYYDKDFNNEADTPDNFQSRRPNTSFCFLDIRSPGLGDTAMYLCATSRGSTGYTDTQYFGPGTRLTVL.

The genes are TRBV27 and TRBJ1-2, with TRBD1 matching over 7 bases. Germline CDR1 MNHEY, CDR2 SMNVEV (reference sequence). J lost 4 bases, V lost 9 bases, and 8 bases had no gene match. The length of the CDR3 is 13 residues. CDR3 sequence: CASRDRGSYGYTF. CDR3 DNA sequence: TGTGCCAGTAGGGACAGAGGTAGCTATGGCTACACCTTC.

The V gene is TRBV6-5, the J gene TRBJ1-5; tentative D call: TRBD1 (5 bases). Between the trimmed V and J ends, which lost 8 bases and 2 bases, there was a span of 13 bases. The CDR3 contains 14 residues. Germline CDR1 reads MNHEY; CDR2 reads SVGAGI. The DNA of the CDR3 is TGTGCCAGCTCGGCGGGGCGGGGCAATCAGCCCCAGCATTTT. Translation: CASSAGRGNQPQHF.

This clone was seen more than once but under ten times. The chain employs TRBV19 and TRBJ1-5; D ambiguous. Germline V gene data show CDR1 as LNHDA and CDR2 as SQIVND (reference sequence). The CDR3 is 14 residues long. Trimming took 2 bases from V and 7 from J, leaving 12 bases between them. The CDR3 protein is CASSIQDSWQPQHF. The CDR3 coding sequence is TGTGCCAGTAGTATACAGGATTCGTGGCAGCCCCAGCATTTT.

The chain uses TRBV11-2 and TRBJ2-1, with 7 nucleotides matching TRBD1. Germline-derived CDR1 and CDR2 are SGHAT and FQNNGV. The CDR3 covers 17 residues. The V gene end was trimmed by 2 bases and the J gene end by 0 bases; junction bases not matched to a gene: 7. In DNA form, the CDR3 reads TGTGCCAGCAGCTTAAGTACAGGGGTGAGCTCCTACAATGAGCAGTTCTTC. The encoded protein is CASSLSTGVSSYNEQFF.

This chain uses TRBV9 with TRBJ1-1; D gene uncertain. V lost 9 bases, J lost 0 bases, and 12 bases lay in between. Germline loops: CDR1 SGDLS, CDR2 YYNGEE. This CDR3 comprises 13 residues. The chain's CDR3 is CATSPGLNTEAFF. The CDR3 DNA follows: TGTGCCACCTCCCCGGGGTTGAACACTGAAGCTTTCTTT. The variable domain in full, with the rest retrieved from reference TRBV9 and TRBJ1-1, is DSGVTQTPKHLITATGQRVTLRCSPRSGDLSVYWYQQSLDQGLQFLIQYYNGEERAKGNILERFSAQQFPDLHSELNLSSLELGDSALYFCATSPGLNTEAFFGQGTRLTVV.

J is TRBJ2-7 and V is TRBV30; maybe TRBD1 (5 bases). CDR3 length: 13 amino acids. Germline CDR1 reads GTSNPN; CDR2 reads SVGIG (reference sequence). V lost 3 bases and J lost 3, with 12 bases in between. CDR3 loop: CAWRAGLFYEQYF. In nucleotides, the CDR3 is TGTGCCTGGAGGGCAGGGTTATTCTACGAGCAGTACTTC.

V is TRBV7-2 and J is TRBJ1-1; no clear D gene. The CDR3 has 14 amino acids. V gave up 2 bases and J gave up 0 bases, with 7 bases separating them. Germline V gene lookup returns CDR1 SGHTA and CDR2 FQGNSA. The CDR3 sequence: CASSLTPMNTEAFF. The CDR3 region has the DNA TGTGCCAGCAGCTTAACACCCATGAACACTGAAGCTTTCTTT.

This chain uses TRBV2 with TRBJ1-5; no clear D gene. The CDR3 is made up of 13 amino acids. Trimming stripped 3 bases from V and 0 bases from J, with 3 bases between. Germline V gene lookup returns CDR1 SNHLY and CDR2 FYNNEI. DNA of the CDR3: TGTGCCAGCAGTGACCTTAGCAATCAGCCCCAGCATTTT. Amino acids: CASSDLSNQPQHF.

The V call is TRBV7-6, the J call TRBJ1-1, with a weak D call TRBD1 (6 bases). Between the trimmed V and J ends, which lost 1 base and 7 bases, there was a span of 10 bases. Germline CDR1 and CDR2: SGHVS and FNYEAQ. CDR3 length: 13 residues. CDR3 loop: CASSLVRGSEAFF. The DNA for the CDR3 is TGTGCCAGCAGCTTAGTCAGGGGAAGTGAAGCTTTCTTT. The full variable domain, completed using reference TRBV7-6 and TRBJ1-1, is GAGVSQSPRYKVTKRGQDVALRCDPISGHVSLYWYRQALGQGPEFLTYFNYEAQQDKSGLPNDRFSAERPEGSISTLTIQRTEQRDSAMYRCASSLVRGSEAFFGQGTRLTVV.

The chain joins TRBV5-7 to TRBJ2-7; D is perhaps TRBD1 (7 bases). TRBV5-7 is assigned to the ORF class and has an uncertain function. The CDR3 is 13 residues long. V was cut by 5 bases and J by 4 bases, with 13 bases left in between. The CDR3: CASSQTGRYEQYF. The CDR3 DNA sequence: TGTGCCAGCAGTCAGACAGGGAGGTACGAGCAGTACTTC.

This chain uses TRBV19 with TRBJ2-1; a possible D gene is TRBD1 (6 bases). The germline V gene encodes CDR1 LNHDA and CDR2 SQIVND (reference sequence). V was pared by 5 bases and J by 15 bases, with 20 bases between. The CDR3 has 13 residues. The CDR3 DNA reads TGTGCCAGTAGTCTCCCGGACAGAACGAAGTGGTTCTTC. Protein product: CASSLPDRTKWFF.

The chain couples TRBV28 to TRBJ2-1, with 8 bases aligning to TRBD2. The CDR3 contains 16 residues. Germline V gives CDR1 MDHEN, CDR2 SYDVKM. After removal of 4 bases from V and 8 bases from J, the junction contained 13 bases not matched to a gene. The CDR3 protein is CASSSVGLVAVDEQFF. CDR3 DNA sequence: TGTGCCAGCAGTTCGGTGGGACTAGTGGCGGTCGATGAGCAGTTCTTC.

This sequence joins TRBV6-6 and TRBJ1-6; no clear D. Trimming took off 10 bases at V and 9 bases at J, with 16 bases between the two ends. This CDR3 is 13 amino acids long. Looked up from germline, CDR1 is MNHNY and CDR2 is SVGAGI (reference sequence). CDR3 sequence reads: CATATTRASPLHF. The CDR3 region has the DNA TGTGCCACCGCGACAACTCGAGCTTCACCCCTCCACTTT.

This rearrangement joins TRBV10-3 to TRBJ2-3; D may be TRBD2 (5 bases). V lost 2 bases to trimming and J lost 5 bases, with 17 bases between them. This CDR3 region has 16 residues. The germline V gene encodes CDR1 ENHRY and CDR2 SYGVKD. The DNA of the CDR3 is TGTGCCATCAGTGAGATAGGAGGTAGGGTGGAAGATACGCAGTATTTT. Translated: CAISEIGGRVEDTQYF.

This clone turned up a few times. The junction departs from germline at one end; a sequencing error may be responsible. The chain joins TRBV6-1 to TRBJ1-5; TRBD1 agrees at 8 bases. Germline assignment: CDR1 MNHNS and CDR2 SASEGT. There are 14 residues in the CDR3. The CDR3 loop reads CASRDRGFLQPQHF. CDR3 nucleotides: TGTGCCAGCCGTGACAGGGGATTTCTTCAGCCCCAGCATTTT.

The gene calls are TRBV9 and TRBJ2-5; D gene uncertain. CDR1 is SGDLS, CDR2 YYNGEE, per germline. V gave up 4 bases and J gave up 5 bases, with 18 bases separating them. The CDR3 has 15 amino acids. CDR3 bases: TGTGCCAGCAGCCCTCGCGTATTCGGTTTGGAGACCCAGTACTTC. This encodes CASSPRVFGLETQYF.